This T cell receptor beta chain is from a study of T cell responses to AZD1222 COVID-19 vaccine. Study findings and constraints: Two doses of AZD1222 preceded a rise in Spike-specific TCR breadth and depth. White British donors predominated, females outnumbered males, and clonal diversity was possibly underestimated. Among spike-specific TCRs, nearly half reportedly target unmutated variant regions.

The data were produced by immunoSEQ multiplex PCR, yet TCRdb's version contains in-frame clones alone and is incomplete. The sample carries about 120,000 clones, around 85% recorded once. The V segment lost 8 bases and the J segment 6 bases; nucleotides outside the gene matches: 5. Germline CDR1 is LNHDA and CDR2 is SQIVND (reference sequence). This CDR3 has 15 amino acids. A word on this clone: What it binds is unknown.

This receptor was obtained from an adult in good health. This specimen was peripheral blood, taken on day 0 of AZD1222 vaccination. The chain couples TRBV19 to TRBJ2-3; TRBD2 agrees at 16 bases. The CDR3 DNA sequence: TGTGCCAGTTCCGGGACTAGCGGGAGGGCGGATACGCAGTATTTT. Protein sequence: CASSGTSGRADTQYF. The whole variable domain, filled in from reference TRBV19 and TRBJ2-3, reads DGGITQSPKYLFRKEGQNVTLSCEQNLNHDAMYWYRQDPGQGLRLIYYSQIVNDFQKGDIAEGYSVSREKKESFPLTVTSAQKNPTAFYLCASSGTSGRADTQYFGPGTRLTVL.